The 5 T cell receptor beta chains presented below share a single source sample, sequenced in a study of cytomegalovirus exposure and HLA in healthy donors. Clones were sequenced by immunoSEQ multiplex PCR, and TCRdb holds only the in-frame ones, with some missing. In the table there are 150,000 to 200,000 clones, roughly 86% of which are singletons. Sequencing was done on a sample of PBMCs. The receptors shown here come from a young man in good health and CMV-seropositive.

J is TRBJ1-6 and V is TRBV9; no reliable D call. With 0 bases removed from V and 0 bases from J, the gap between germline ends came to 4 bases. The CDR3 has 15 amino acids. Germline assignment: CDR1 SGDLS and CDR2 YYNGEE. The CDR3 protein is CASSVAGSYNSPLHF. CDR3 sequence (DNA): TGTGCCAGCAGCGTAGCGGGCTCCTATAATTCACCCCTCCACTTT.

This chain links TRBV19 with TRBJ2-3; tentatively, D is TRBD1 (6 bases). CDR1 is LNHDA, CDR2 SQIVND, per germline (reference sequence). The CDR3 is made up of 13 amino acids. V was trimmed by 8 bases and J by 5 bases, leaving 14 bases between them. In DNA form, the CDR3 reads TGTGCCAGTGGGCAGGGCAGGGGAGATACGCAGTATTTT. This codes for CASGQGRGDTQYF.

This sequence joins TRBV27 and TRBJ2-7, with 12 bases that match TRBD1. The CDR3 totals 15 residues. Per germline, CDR1 MNHEY and CDR2 SMNVEV (reference sequence). The trim removed 9 bases at V and 9 bases at J, leaving 15 bases unmatched. CDR3 amino acids: CASRDSGTGGLGQYF. CDR3 DNA sequence: TGTGCCAGTAGAGATTCCGGGACAGGGGGCCTTGGGCAGTACTTC.

The chain recombines TRBV9 with TRBJ2-3; no clear D gene. This CDR3 is 14 amino acids long. Trimming cost V 3 bases and J 0 bases, with 8 bases left between them. Germline assignment: CDR1 SGDLS and CDR2 YYNGEE. CDR3 residues: CASSGRTSTDTQYF. The CDR3 region has the DNA TGTGCCAGCAGCGGGAGAACGAGCACAGATACGCAGTATTTT.

This sequence joins TRBV6-5 and TRBJ2-7; possibly TRBD1 for D (5 bases). Germline V gene data show CDR1 as MNHEY and CDR2 as SVGAGI. CDR3 length: 13 residues. Trimming took 6 bases from V and 9 from J, leaving 18 bases between them. The CDR3 DNA is TGTGCCAGCAGCCAAGGGGCAGAAACGAGGCAGTACTTC. It yields the protein CASSQGAETRQYF.